This TCR beta chain was obtained from a study of T cell responses to AZD1222 COVID-19 vaccine. On this clone itself: The antigen is not known.

TCRdb's table, derived via immunoSEQ multiplex PCR, lists solely in-frame clones and lacks some. This sample has more than 100,000 clones; roughly 84% occur once, and the top ten carry roughly 1.1%. Regarding the study as a whole: Spike-specific TCR breadth rose after two AZD1222 doses, and depth rose as well. Nearly half of the spike-specific TCRs reportedly recognize variant regions that carry no mutations.

The CDR3 runs to 15 residues. The germline V and J ends were trimmed by 0 bases and 3 bases, with 11 bases remaining between them. Per the germline V gene, CDR1 is LGHNA and CDR2 is YNFKEQ. Sequencing used peripheral blood, obtained on day 0 of AZD1222 vaccination. The chain employs TRBV4-2 and TRBJ1-1; D perhaps matches TRBD1 (5 bases). The TCR originated in an adult in good health. The CDR3 sequence: CASSQDGGADTEAFF. The CDR3 DNA follows: TGTGCCAGCAGCCAAGATGGAGGGGCTGACACTGAAGCTTTCTTT.